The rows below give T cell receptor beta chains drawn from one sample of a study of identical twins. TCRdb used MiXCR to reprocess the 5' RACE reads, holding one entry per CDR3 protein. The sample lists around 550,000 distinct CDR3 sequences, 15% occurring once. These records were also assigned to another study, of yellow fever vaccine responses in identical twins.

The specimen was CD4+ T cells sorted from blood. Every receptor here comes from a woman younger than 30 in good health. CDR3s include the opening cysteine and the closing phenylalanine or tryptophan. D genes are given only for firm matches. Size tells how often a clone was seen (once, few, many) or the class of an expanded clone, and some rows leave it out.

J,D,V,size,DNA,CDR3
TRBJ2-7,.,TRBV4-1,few,TGCGCCAGCAGCCTAAAGTACCCCGGGACGCAGGACGACGAGCAGTACTTC,CASSLKYPGTQDDEQYF
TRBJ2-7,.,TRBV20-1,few,TGCAGTGCTAGAGAGGGCCGGGCCTCGGGGTCCTACGAGCAGTACTTC,CSAREGRASGSYEQYF
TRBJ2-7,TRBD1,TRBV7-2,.,TGTGCCAGCAGCTTTACAGGGGCCTACGAGCAGTACTTC,CASSFTGAYEQYF
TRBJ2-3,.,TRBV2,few,TGTGCCAGCAGTGACTATTCAGATACGCAGTATTTT,CASSDYSDTQYF
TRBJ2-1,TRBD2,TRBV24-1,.,TGTGCCACCAGTTCTAGCGGGGGGTACAATGAGCAGTTCTTC,CATSSSGGYNEQFF
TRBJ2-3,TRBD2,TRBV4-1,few,TGCGCCAGCAGATTCGCGCTAGCGGGGGGGACAGATACGCAGTATTTT,CASRFALAGGTDTQYF
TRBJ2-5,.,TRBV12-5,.,TGTGCTAGTGGGCAAGCTAGCCAAGAGACCCAGTACTTC,CASGQASQETQYF
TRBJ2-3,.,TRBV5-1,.,TGCGCCAGCAGCCCCTTATTCCGGAGGGGCACAGATACGCAGTATTTT,CASSPLFRRGTDTQYF
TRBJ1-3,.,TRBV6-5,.,TGTGCCAGCAGTTACTGGCAGGGAGTTTCTGGAAACACCATATATTTT,CASSYWQGVSGNTIYF
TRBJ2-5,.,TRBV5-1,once,TGCGCCAGCAGCTTGGCTGGGGGCCTTGGGGAGACCCAGTACTTC,CASSLAGGLGETQYF
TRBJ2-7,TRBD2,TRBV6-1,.,TGTGCCAGCAGACCAGCTAGCGGAAGCTCCTACGAGCAGTACTTC,CASRPASGSSYEQYF
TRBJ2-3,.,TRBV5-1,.,TGCGCCAGCAGTCCCCCAGGGGCGTCGTTCACAGATACGCAGTATTTT,CASSPPGASFTDTQYF
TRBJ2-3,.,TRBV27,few,TGTGCCAGCAGGGCAGGGGTCGGCACAGATACGCAGTATTTT,CASRAGVGTDTQYF
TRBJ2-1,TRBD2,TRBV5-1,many,TGCGCCAGCATGGCGGGGGGGCTCAATGAGCAGTTCTTC,CASMAGGLNEQFF
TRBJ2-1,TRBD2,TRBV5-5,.,TGTGCCAGCAGCTTGTGGCTAGCGGACTACAATGAGCAGTTCTTC,CASSLWLADYNEQFF
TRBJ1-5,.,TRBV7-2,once,TGTGCCAGCAGCTTAGCGGGACGGAGTCAGCCCCAGCATTTT,CASSLAGRSQPQHF
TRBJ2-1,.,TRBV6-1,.,TGTGCCAGCAGCCGGATAGTCGGGGCTGAGCAGTTCTTC,CASSRIVGAEQFF
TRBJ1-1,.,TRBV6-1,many,TGTGCCAGCAGCCAAACGGGGCGTGAGGGGAACACTGAAGCTTTCTTT,CASSQTGREGNTEAFF
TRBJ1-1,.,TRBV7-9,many,TGTGCCAGCAGCCACCCCCCTATGAGGACTGAAGCTTTCTTT,CASSHPPMRTEAFF
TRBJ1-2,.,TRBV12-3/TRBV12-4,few,TGTGCCAGCAGTTTGAGGCAGTTCTATGGCTACACCTTC,CASSLRQFYGYTF
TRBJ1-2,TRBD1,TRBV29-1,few,TGCAGCGTTGGGGACAGCCCTAACTATGGCTACACCTTC,CSVGDSPNYGYTF
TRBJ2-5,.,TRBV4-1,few,TGCGCCAGCAGCCAAGGAGTAGGTGAGGTTCAGGAGACCCAGTACTTC,CASSQGVGEVQETQYF
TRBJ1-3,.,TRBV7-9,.,TGTGCCAGCTCACTCTCGGGGATGGGAAACACCATATATTTT,CASSLSGMGNTIYF
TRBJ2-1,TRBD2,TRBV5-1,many,TGCGCCAGCAGCTTGGATAAACTAGCGGGAGGTGGGTACAATGAGCAGTTCTTC,CASSLDKLAGGGYNEQFF
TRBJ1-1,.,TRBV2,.,TGTGCCAGCACCCCTAGTCGGGTAACTGAAGCTTTCTTT,CASTPSRVTEAFF
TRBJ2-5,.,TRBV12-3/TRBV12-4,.,TGTGCCAGCAGATACGACGTTCAAGAGACCCAGTACTTC,CASRYDVQETQYF
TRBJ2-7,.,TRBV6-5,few,TGTGCCAGCACCCAGGTCGGGGGGCGCGTGTACTTC,CASTQVGGRVYF
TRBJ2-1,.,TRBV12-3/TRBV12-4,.,TGTGCCAGCAGTTTATTTGGGAACCGCGGTGAGCAGTTCTTC,CASSLFGNRGEQFF
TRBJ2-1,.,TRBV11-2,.,TGTGCCAGCAGACCCTATCAGAGGGAGGCAAATGAGCAGTTCTTC,CASRPYQREANEQFF
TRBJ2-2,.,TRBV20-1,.,TGCAGTGCTAGAGTTTTGGGGACGAACACCGGGGAGCTGTTTTTT,CSARVLGTNTGELFF
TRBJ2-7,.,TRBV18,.,TGTGCCAGCTCACCAACCCCTCCCGGTGGGGCGAATCCTGCCGAGCAGTACTTC,CASSPTPPGGANPAEQYF
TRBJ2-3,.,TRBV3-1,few,TGTGCCAGCAGCTCACGACAGGAGAAGGAAAGTCGTCCAGATACGCAGTATTTT,CASSSRQEKESRPDTQYF
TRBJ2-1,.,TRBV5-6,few,TGTGCCAGCAGCGGGGGGAGCTCCGATGAGCAGTTCTTC,CASSGGSSDEQFF
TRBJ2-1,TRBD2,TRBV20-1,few,TGCAGTGCTAGGAACCCCGCGGCTAGCGGGAGCTCCTACAATGAGCAGTTCTTC,CSARNPAASGSSYNEQFF
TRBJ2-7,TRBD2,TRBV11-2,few,TGTGCCAGCAGACAAACGGGACTAGCGGGAAACGAGCAGTACTTC,CASRQTGLAGNEQYF
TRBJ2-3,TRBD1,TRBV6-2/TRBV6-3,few,TGTGCCAGCAGCCTCCGGGGACAGGGTTCAGATACGCAGTATTTT,CASSLRGQGSDTQYF
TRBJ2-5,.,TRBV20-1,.,TGCAGTGCTAGGGGTCAACTAGGGCCACGGGAGACCCAGTACTTC,CSARGQLGPRETQYF
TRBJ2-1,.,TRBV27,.,TGTGCCGGGTACCGGGACACCTTCAGCGGGCCCTCCTACAATGAGCAGTTCTTC,CAGYRDTFSGPSYNEQFF
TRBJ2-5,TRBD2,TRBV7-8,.,TGTGCCAGCAGCGACGGACTAGCGACGGGGGAGACCCAGTACTTC,CASSDGLATGETQYF
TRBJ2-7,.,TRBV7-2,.,TGTGCCAGCAGCTTATCGCGGGATTGGTCCTACGAGCAGTACTTC,CASSLSRDWSYEQYF
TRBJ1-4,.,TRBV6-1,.,TGTGCCAGCATTGAATCAGGGTTTCCTGAAAAACTGTTTTTT,CASIESGFPEKLFF
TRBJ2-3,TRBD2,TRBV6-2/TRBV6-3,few,TGTGCCAGCAGCAAACCCATAACTAGCGGGGGCCTGGCAGACAGGAAAGATACGCAGTATTTT,CASSKPITSGGLADRKDTQYF
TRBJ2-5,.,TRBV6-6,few,TGTGCCAGCAGCGGACAGACACAAGAGACCCAGTACTTC,CASSGQTQETQYF
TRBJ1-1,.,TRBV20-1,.,TGCAGTGCTAAACAAAACGGGTGGACTGAAGCTTTCTTT,CSAKQNGWTEAFF
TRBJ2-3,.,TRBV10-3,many,TGTGCCATCAGTGACGGCAGGGCGCAGTATTTT,CAISDGRAQYF
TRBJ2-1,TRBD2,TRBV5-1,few,TGCGCCAGCAGCTTTTCGACTAGCGGGGGTTATGAGCAGTTCTTC,CASSFSTSGGYEQFF
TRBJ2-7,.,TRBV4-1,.,TGCGCCAGCACCCCCCCGGGACAAGCCTACGAGCAGTACTTC,CASTPPGQAYEQYF
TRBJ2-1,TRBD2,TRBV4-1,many,TGCGCCAGCAGCCCCCTCTTAGGGACTAGTGATAACAATGAGCAGTTCTTC,CASSPLLGTSDNNEQFF
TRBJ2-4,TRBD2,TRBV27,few,TGTGCCAGCAGTTCCAATAGCGGGAGGGCCCCCCGCATTCAGTACTTC,CASSSNSGRAPRIQYF
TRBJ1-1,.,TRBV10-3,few,TGTGCCATCAGTGGGGAAAACACTGAAGCTTTCTTT,CAISGENTEAFF
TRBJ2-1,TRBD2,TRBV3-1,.,TGTGCCAGCAGCGCGGGGAGGGCCTCTCAAGAGCAGTTCTTC,CASSAGRASQEQFF
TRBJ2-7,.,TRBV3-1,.,TGTGCCAGCAGCCCCAGGTCGACCTACGAGCAGTACTTC,CASSPRSTYEQYF
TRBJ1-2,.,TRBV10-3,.,TGTGCCATCAGCCCGGGGACGGTGGGAGGCTACACCTTC,CAISPGTVGGYTF
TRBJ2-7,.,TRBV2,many,TGTGCCAGCAGTGAGTCCGGGTACGAGCAGTACTTC,CASSESGYEQYF
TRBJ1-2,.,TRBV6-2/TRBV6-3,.,TGTGCCAGCAGCCCGGACAGCTTGCCCTATGGCTACACCTTC,CASSPDSLPYGYTF
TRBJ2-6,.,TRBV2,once,TGTGCCAGCAGTGAAGTTGGTCCATCTGGGGCCAACGTCCTGACTTTC,CASSEVGPSGANVLTF
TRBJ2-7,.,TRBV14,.,TGTGCCAGCAGCCAAGATTCGGGGTACGAGCAGTACTTC,CASSQDSGYEQYF
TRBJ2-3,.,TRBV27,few,TGTGCCAGCAGTGGGGTCTTATCAAGCACAGATACGCAGTATTTT,CASSGVLSSTDTQYF
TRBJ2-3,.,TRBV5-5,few,TGTGCCAGCAGCTTGGTCCTGGGTAGGGATACGCAGTATTTT,CASSLVLGRDTQYF